This TCR beta chain was found in a study of T cell responses to AZD1222 COVID-19 vaccine. Sequencing was performed with immunoSEQ multiplex PCR; in TCRdb, only in-frame clones are kept and a portion is missing. The table shows some 170,000 clones, with 85% to 95% occurring only once. V was clipped by 6 bases and J by 2 bases, with 10 bases between them. In germline, CDR1 is MNHEY, CDR2 SMNVEV (reference sequence). CDR3 size: 13 residues. The specimen was peripheral blood, collected 28 days after the second dose of the MenACWY control vaccine. The chain links TRBV27 to TRBJ1-2; D possibly corresponds to TRBD1 (5 bases). This TCR derives from an adult who received the MenACWY meningococcal vaccine as a control. CDR3 sequence (DNA): TGTGCCAGCAGCTCGGGACGGAACTATGGCTACACCTTC. This codes for CASSSGRNYGYTF.